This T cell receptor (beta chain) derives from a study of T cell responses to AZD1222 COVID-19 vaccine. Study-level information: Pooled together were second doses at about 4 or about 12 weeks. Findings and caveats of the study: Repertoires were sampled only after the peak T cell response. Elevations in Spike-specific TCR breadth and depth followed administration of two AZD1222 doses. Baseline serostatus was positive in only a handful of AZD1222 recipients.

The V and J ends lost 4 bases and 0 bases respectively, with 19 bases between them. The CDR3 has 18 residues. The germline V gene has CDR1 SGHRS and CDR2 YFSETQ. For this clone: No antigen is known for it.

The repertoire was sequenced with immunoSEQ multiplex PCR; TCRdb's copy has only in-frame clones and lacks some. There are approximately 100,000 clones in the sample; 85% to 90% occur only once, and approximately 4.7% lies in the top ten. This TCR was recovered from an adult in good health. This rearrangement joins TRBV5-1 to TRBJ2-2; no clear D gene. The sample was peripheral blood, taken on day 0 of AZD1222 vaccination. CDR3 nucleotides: TGCGCCAGCAGCGCCCGCCTTGGATCTCCCTCGAACACCGGGGAGCTGTTTTTT. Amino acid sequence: CASSARLGSPSNTGELFF.